One sample yielded the 25 T cell receptor beta chains listed below, sequenced in a study of shared clonotypes between healthy human individuals. Sequenced by immunoSEQ multiplex PCR; TCRdb stores in-frame clones only, minus some. This table has 2 million or so clones, roughly 94% appearing once. Naive CD8 cells lacked CD45RO and underwent positive selection for CCR7, leaving out terminally differentiated effector memory CD45RA+ cells. Sequenced sample: naive CD8+ T cells sorted from blood. All receptors come from a man aged 18 to 35 in good health.

This clone was seen a handful of times. The rearrangement joins TRBV30 to TRBJ1-5, with 7 bases that match TRBD1. J gave up 0 bases and V 8 bases, and 4 bases lay outside the gene matches. This CDR3 is built from 13 residues. Germline CDR1 is GTSNPN and CDR2 is SVGIG (reference sequence). The CDR3 sequence: CAMTGISNQPQHF. The CDR3 coding sequence is TGTGCCATGACAGGGATTAGCAATCAGCCCCAGCATTTT.

The V call is TRBV10-2, the J call TRBJ2-7; D gene unclear. Germline V lookup: CDR1 WSHSY, CDR2 SAAADI. The length of the CDR3 is 16 residues. The germline V and J ends were trimmed by 0 bases and 0 bases, with 12 bases remaining between them. This CDR3 reads CASSESLGLPSYEQYF. CDR3 nucleotides: TGCGCCAGCAGTGAGTCTTTGGGCCTCCCCTCCTACGAGCAGTACTTC.

This clone came up once. This CDR3 is CASTPPGQGYSPLHF. CDR3 bases: TGCGCCAGCACCCCCCCGGGACAGGGATATTCACCCCTCCACTTT. The chain joins TRBV10-2 to TRBJ1-6; 9 positions match TRBD1. Germline assignment: CDR1 WSHSY and CDR2 SAAADI. With 7 bases clipped from V and 8 bases from J, the junction kept 9 bases outside the gene matches. This CDR3 region has 15 residues.

The chain employs TRBV7-9 and TRBJ2-7; 7 nucleotides match TRBD2. The CDR3 is 15 amino acids. V lost 3 bases to trimming and J lost 2 bases; unmatched junction nucleotides: 7. Germline CDR1 reads SEHNR; CDR2 reads FQNEAQ (reference sequence). The CDR3 loop reads CASSFGGGRPYEQYF. The DNA for the CDR3 is TGTGCCAGCAGCTTCGGAGGCGGGAGACCCTACGAGCAGTACTTC. The variable domain in full, with the rest retrieved from reference TRBV7-9 and TRBJ2-7, is DTGVSQNPRHKITKRGQNVTFRCDPISEHNRLYWYRQTLGQGPEFLTYFQNEAQLEKSRLLSDRFSAERPKGSFSTLEIQRTEQGDSAMYLCASSFGGGRPYEQYFGPGTRLTVT.

The chain links TRBV6-1 to TRBJ1-5; 8 bases match TRBD1. This CDR3 has 18 amino acids. Per the germline V gene, CDR1 is MNHNS and CDR2 is SASEGT. The junction had 11 bases not matched to a gene; V was cut back by 4 bases and J by 0 bases. The CDR3 loop is CASSARTGLKPSNQPQHF. The CDR3 DNA sequence: TGTGCCAGCAGTGCTCGGACAGGGTTAAAACCTAGCAATCAGCCCCAGCATTTT.

The gene calls are TRBV30 and TRBJ1-2; TRBD1 might be the D (6 bases). This CDR3 is 15 amino acids long. Trimming pared 2 bases from V and 7 bases from J, leaving 20 bases between. Germline V gene sequence: CDR1 GTSNPN, CDR2 SVGIG (reference sequence). The CDR3 bases are TGTGCCTGGAGTCATTGGGGGGGCGCAGAAGGTGGCTACACCTTC. Translating it yields CAWSHWGGAEGGYTF. Based on the CDR3 plus reference TRBV30 and TRBJ1-2, the full variable domain is SQTIHQWPATLVQPVGSPLSLECTVEGTSNPNLYWYRQAAGRGLQLLFYSVGIGQISSEVPQNLSASRPQDRQFILSSKKLLLSDSGFYLCAWSHWGGAEGGYTFGSGTRLTVV.

This clone appeared a single time. The chain combines TRBV25-1 with TRBJ2-1; D remains ambiguous. Germline assignment: CDR1 MGHDK and CDR2 SYGVNS. The V end lost 8 bases, the J end lost 6 bases, and 8 bases lay between the germline ends. The CDR3 runs to 11 residues. In nucleotides, the CDR3 is TGTGCCAGCTATAGAGGCAATGAGCAGTTCTTC. It specifies CASYRGNEQFF.

The V and J genes are TRBV27 and TRBJ2-5; no reliable D call. V dropped 7 bases and J dropped 3 bases, with 12 bases sitting between them. This CDR3 comprises 13 residues. CDR1 and CDR2 (germline): MNHEY, SMNVEV (reference sequence). Here the CDR3 reads CASKRSKEETQYF. The CDR3, as DNA: TGTGCCAGCAAACGGAGCAAAGAAGAGACCCAGTACTTC.

The genes are TRBV5-1 and TRBJ2-5, with TRBD2 matching over 9 bases. The CDR3 is 15 residues long. In germline, CDR1 is SGHRS, CDR2 YFSETQ. V lost 0 bases to trimming and J lost 7 bases; unmatched junction nucleotides: 7. This chain's CDR3 is CASSLEAGGLATQYF. As DNA, the CDR3 is TGCGCCAGCAGCTTGGAGGCGGGAGGGCTAGCGACCCAGTACTTC.

This chain uses TRBV5-6 with TRBJ2-7, with a weak D call TRBD2 (5 bases). V lost 0 bases to trimming and J lost 13 bases, with 17 bases between them. The CDR3 loop spans 13 amino acids. Germline V lookup: CDR1 SGHDT, CDR2 YYEEEE. The CDR3 spells CASSLEYGSREYF. CDR3 DNA: TGTGCCAGCAGCTTGGAATACGGCTCCCGGGAATACTTC. Together with reference TRBV5-6 and TRBJ2-7, the CDR3 gives the full variable domain: DAGVTQSPTHLIKTRGQQVTLRCSPKSGHDTVSWYQQALGQGPQFIFQYYEEEERQRGNFPDRFSGHQFPNYSSELNVNALLLGDSALYLCASSLEYGSREYFGPGTRLTVT.

This clone was seen once. The chain employs TRBV1 and TRBJ2-3; TRBD2, as called in the table, went unchecked against the DNA. TRBV1 is given as a pseudogene. This CDR3 region has 15 residues. CDR3 sequence (DNA): TGCACCAGCAGCCAAGAGGGAGAGCGCACAGATACGCAGTATTTT. Encoded protein: CTSSQEGERTDTQYF.

The CDR3 reads CASSATGEGTGNTIYF. CDR3 DNA: TGTGCCAGCAGCGCAACAGGGGAGGGAACTGGAAACACCATATATTTT. V gene TRBV7-9 combines with J gene TRBJ1-3; 7 bases line up with TRBD1. The CDR3 totals 16 residues. V gave up 5 bases and J gave up 2 bases; unmatched junction bases: 9. CDR1 is SEHNR, CDR2 FQNEAQ, per germline (reference sequence).

CDR3 bases: TGCGCCAGCAGCCACGCGGGACTCACCTACGAGCAGTACTTC. Its protein product is CASSHAGLTYEQYF. The rearrangement joins TRBV4-1 to TRBJ2-7, with a tentative D call TRBD2 (6 bases). Germline-derived CDR1 and CDR2 are MGHRA and YSYEKL. The CDR3 covers 14 residues. Trimming removed 3 bases from V and 2 bases from J, with 11 bases in between.

The V call is TRBV29-1, the J call TRBJ2-1; tentatively, D is TRBD2 (5 bases). Germline V lookup: CDR1 SQVTM, CDR2 ANQGSEA. V dropped 7 bases and J dropped 4 bases, with 20 bases sitting between them. The CDR3 runs to 15 residues. CDR3 coding DNA: TGCAGCGCCGAGGACTTCTCCAAGGCGTACAATGAGCAGTTCTTC. Its translation: CSAEDFSKAYNEQFF.

This chain connects TRBV6-6 to TRBJ1-6; D not resolved. The germline V and J ends were trimmed by 2 bases and 5 bases, with 4 bases remaining between them. The CDR3 is made up of 13 amino acids. Germline assignment: CDR1 MNHNY and CDR2 SVGAGI (reference sequence). CDR3 amino acids: CASSYANNSPLHF. The CDR3 DNA sequence: TGTGCCAGCAGTTACGCGAATAATTCACCCCTCCACTTT.

This sequence joins TRBV14 and TRBJ2-7; 8 nucleotides agree with TRBD1. The length of the CDR3 is 14 residues. V dropped 5 bases and J dropped 2; count of bases not matched to a gene: 5. Germline lookup yields CDR1 SGHDN and CDR2 FVKESK. The CDR3 spells CASSSGQGAYEQYF. The CDR3 DNA reads TGTGCCAGCAGCTCCGGACAGGGAGCCTACGAGCAGTACTTC. The complete variable domain, with remaining parts taken from reference TRBV14 and TRBJ2-7, reads EAGVTQFPSHSVIEKGQTVTLRCDPISGHDNLYWYRRVMGKEIKFLLHFVKESKQDESGMPNNRFLAERTGGTYSTLKVQPAELEDSGVYFCASSSGQGAYEQYFGPGTRLTVT.

The CDR3 loop reads CATSRDGGSGNTIYF. CDR3 nucleotides: TGTGCCACCAGCAGAGATGGGGGATCTGGAAACACCATATATTTT. The gene calls are TRBV15 and TRBJ1-3; D may be TRBD1 (5 bases). Trimming took 0 bases from V and 1 from J, leaving 7 bases between them. The CDR3 length is 15 residues. Germline V CDR1 and CDR2: LNHNV, YYDKDF (reference sequence).

The DNA for the CDR3 is TGTGCCTGGAGGGATGACAGGATCCGCGAAAAACTGTTTTTT. Translation: CAWRDDRIREKLFF. The chain has TRBV30 and TRBJ1-4; D perhaps matches TRBD1 (6 bases). V lost 3 bases to trimming and J lost 8 bases, with 16 bases between them. The germline CDR1 and CDR2 sequences are GTSNPN and SVGIG (reference sequence). The CDR3 loop spans 14 amino acids. Full variable domain (remainder filled in from reference TRBV30 and TRBJ1-4): SQTIHQWPATLVQPVGSPLSLECTVEGTSNPNLYWYRQAAGRGLQLLFYSVGIGQISSEVPQNLSASRPQDRQFILSSKKLLLSDSGFYLCAWRDDRIREKLFFGSGTQLSVL.

The chain recombines TRBV30 with TRBJ1-3; no firm D call. CDR3 size: 16 residues. Germline CDR1 GTSNPN, CDR2 SVGIG (reference sequence). Trimming cost V 0 bases and J 0 bases, with 12 bases left between them. CDR3 nucleotides: TGTGCCTGGAGTGTACGCGGCAGCCTCTCTGGAAACACCATATATTTT. Encoded protein: CAWSVRGSLSGNTIYF.

On this clone itself: This same CDR3 is encoded by further DNA sequences in the sample. This sequence joins TRBV2 and TRBJ2-7; no firm D call. Germline-derived CDR1 and CDR2 are SNHLY and FYNNEI. Trimming stripped 8 bases from V and 4 bases from J, with 6 bases between. CDR3 size: 10 residues. The CDR3 is CASSVYEQYF. Written as DNA, the CDR3 is TGTGCCAGCTCAGTTTACGAGCAGTACTTC.

In the case of this clone: Different DNA sequences within this sample yield the same CDR3. The chain links TRBV27 to TRBJ2-7, with D possibly being TRBD2 (6 bases). Trimming shortened V by 5 bases and J by 0 bases, and 11 bases separated the two germline ends. Germline V lookup: CDR1 MNHEY, CDR2 SMNVEV (reference sequence). The CDR3 loop spans 14 amino acids. CDR3 coding DNA: TGTGCCAGCAGTCTCGGGGGTAACTCCTACGAGCAGTACTTC. Encoded protein: CASSLGGNSYEQYF.

This clone is a singleton in its sample. The rearrangement uses TRBV5-8 and TRBJ2-6, with D perhaps TRBD2 (5 bases). Germline values: CDR1 SGHTS, CDR2 YDEGEE. The germline V and J ends were trimmed by 3 bases and 0 bases, with 13 bases remaining between them. There are 17 residues in the CDR3. CDR3 region: CASSSIGLTSGANVLTF. Here the CDR3 DNA reads TGTGCCAGCAGCTCCATCGGACTCACCTCTGGGGCCAACGTCCTGACTTTC.

The genes are TRBV19 and TRBJ2-7; 7 bases line up with TRBD1. J was trimmed by 0 bases and V by 3 bases; bases with no gene match: 5. The CDR3 has 15 amino acids. Germline CDR1 and CDR2: LNHDA and SQIVND (reference sequence). In nucleotides, the CDR3 is TGTGCCAGTAGTATCGGGAACAGGGGCTCCTACGAGCAGTACTTC. It yields the protein CASSIGNRGSYEQYF.

V usage is TRBV30 and J usage is TRBJ1-2; 8 nucleotides match TRBD1. The CDR3 is made up of 14 amino acids. V lost 3 bases to trimming and J lost 7 bases; unmatched junction nucleotides: 10. The germline V gene has CDR1 GTSNPN and CDR2 SVGIG (reference sequence). CDR3 in amino acids: CAWSETGTGPGYTF. CDR3 DNA sequence: TGTGCCTGGAGCGAGACCGGGACAGGCCCTGGCTACACCTTC.

The rearrangement links TRBV27 to TRBJ1-2; D ambiguous. The ends were cut back, 5 bases at V and 6 bases at J, with 13 bases in the middle. CDR1 is MNHEY, CDR2 SMNVEV, per germline (reference sequence). CDR3 length: 13 residues. CDR3 in amino acids: CASSPLKPHGYTF. The CDR3 region has the DNA TGTGCCAGCAGTCCCCTCAAACCGCATGGCTACACCTTC.